This T cell receptor beta chain was identified in a study of a mutant IDH1 vaccine in newly diagnosed glioma. Across the study: Treated patients, about 60% male and about 38% female, averaged 40.4 years of age. Study outcomes and limitations: A vaccine-induced immune response developed in roughly 93% of the patients.

The protocol was immunoSEQ multiplex PCR, while the TCRdb copy is restricted to in-frame clones and leaves out a portion. The data contain approximately 100,000 clones, roughly nine tenths of them singletons. Time point described: week 47, end of study. Topical imiquimod accompanied each vaccine dose, which consisted of 300 ug of mutant IDH1 20-mer peptide. About this clone: Its antigen remains unknown.

The TCR was taken from a woman aged 50 to 65 with glioma. The specimen was PBMCs, collected from a glioma patient whose treatment included an IDH1 peptide vaccine.

CDR3 protein: CASSPMTATAGNTIYF. The CDR3 DNA reads TGTGCCAGTAGTCCGATGACCGCCACCGCTGGAAACACCATATATTTT. V and J are TRBV19 and TRBJ1-3; D uncertain. V shed 5 bases and J shed 2 bases, with 16 bases lying between them. The CDR3 is 16 residues long. Per the germline V gene, CDR1 is LNHDA and CDR2 is SQIVND (reference sequence).